A single T cell receptor (beta chain) is shown here with its context. What it binds is not known. The sample is drawn from a study of cytomegalovirus exposure and HLA in healthy donors. Germline V CDR1 and CDR2: SQVTM, ANQGSEA. V dropped 1 base and J dropped 3 bases, with 6 bases sitting between them. CDR3 length equals 13 residues. Whole-study results and caveats: The study flagged about 160 TCR beta chains as cytomegalovirus-associated. The classifier reportedly diagnosed cytomegalovirus status with high sensitivity and specificity. The TCR clusters that emerged in the first cohort tended, a later analysis found, to co-occur in the approximately 110 validation repertoires. In vitro experiments confirmed that a few CMV-associated chains were specific for CMV antigens.

Repertoires were generated with immunoSEQ multiplex PCR, while TCRdb's copy carries only in-frame clones and drops some. The sample shows about 130,000 clones, about 96% of them seen only once. This sequence originates from a man between 18 and 35 years old in good health and CMV-seronegative. The rearrangement uses TRBV29-1 and TRBJ1-4; D gene uncertain. Sample: PBMCs. The CDR3 reads CSVEGAANEKLFF. The DNA for the CDR3 is TGCAGCGTTGAAGGTGCAGCTAATGAAAAACTGTTTTTT.